This T cell receptor (beta chain) appears in the sequencing data of a study of blood T cells in healthy people across ages. About the research overall: Template-switching capture recovered about one barcoded beta molecule per two T cells.

Study-wide results and limits: Compared with aged donors, long-lived donors showed fewer expanded clones, suggesting selection.

Each sample yielded at least 5 micrograms of PBMC total RNA. A second PCR of about 6 to 12 cycles used a sample-barcoded 5' primer and a J-beta primer mix. TCRdb itself ran the 5' RACE reads through MiXCR, one entry per CDR3 protein. The sample has around 850,000 distinct CDR3 sequences; under 40% are singletons. Points on this clonotype: The antigen remains undetermined.

CDR1 is DFQATT, CDR2 SNEGSKA, per germline (reference sequence). Trimming took off 1 base at V and 4 bases at J, with 9 bases between the two ends. This CDR3 is 13 amino acids long. The chain has TRBV20-1 and TRBJ2-3; D unresolved. What was sequenced was blood. The clonotype was recovered from a man in his late teens or twenties in good health. CDR3: CSARVSSADTQYF. Written as DNA, the CDR3 is TGCAGTGCTAGAGTAAGCTCTGCAGATACGCAGTATTTT.